A selection of T cell receptor beta chains follows, all from one sample in a study of CD8 T cells in ankylosing spondylitis. MiXCR was run by TCRdb on the 5' RACE reads, yielding one entry per CDR3 protein. Of a few hundred thousand distinct CDR3 sequences in the sample, 20% were seen once. The material sequenced was blood, either unsorted or a sorted T cell fraction (not recorded which). The receptors shown here come from a female donor with ankylosing spondylitis or in good health (not recorded which). Both conserved end residues are part of each CDR3. The D gene is left open where the match is weak. Size is stated for part of the rows, as once, few or many counts, or as a class when the clone is expanded.

>-|TRBV5-1|-|TRBJ2-1|15
TGCGCCAGCAGCGTGGGACTTTCGCCCTACAATGAGCAGTTCTTC
CASSVGLSPYNEQFF
>few|TRBV7-2|-|TRBJ1-4|13
TGTGCCAGCAGCTTCGACAGGCCTGAAAAACTGTTTTTT
CASSFDRPEKLFF
>once|TRBV20-1|TRBD1|TRBJ1-3|15
TGCAGTGCGGTCCGGACAGGGGGCGTTGGAAACACCATATATTTT
CSAVRTGGVGNTIYF
>-|TRBV27|TRBD2|TRBJ2-5|15
TGTGCCAGCGGCGGACTAGCGGGAGGGGAGGAGACCCAGTACTTC
CASGGLAGGEETQYF
>-|TRBV9|TRBD2|TRBJ2-1|15
TGTGCCAGCAGCGGTGGAGCGGGAGTGGTCGATGAGCAGTTCTTC
CASSGGAGVVDEQFF
>once|TRBV25-1|TRBD2|TRBJ2-5|15
TGTGCCAGCTGCCGGACTAGCGGGAGTAAGGAGACCCAGTACTTC
CASCRTSGSKETQYF
>few|TRBV5-1|TRBD2|TRBJ2-3|16
TGCGCCAGCAGCCACCGGGCTAGCGGAACCACAGATACGCAGTATTTT
CASSHRASGTTDTQYF
>few|TRBV12-3/TRBV12-4|-|TRBJ2-3|14
TGTGCCAGCAGTTTTGGGGGGATCACAGATACGCAGTATTTT
CASSFGGITDTQYF
>-|TRBV30|-|TRBJ2-3|14
TGTGCCTGGAGCCTGGGTAGCAGCACAGATACGCAGTATTTT
CAWSLGSSTDTQYF
>many|TRBV9|TRBD2|TRBJ2-1|15
TGTGCCAGCAGTGTCAGCGGGAGCTCCTACAATGAGCAGTTCTTC
CASSVSGSSYNEQFF